The clone carrying this T cell receptor (beta chain) was found many times. Its antigen is unidentified. The CDR3 totals 15 residues. V lost 5 bases, J lost 0 bases, and 10 bases lay in between. Germline V CDR1 and CDR2: KGHDR, SFDVKD. These data originate in a study of identical twins. The study's findings and limits: The analysis was cross-sectional rather than longitudinal within donors. For out-of-frame beta sequences, excess twin sharing was weaker. Out-of-frame alpha sequences common to twins exhibited a surplus of low generation probability.

Addition of a universal primer site occurred through template switching, and cDNA carried unique molecular identifiers. MiXCR, applied by TCRdb to the 5' RACE reads, yields one record per CDR3 protein. Counted here are about 690,000 distinct CDR3 sequences, around 6% occurring once; the ten biggest clones make up 1.5% to 2%. The rearrangement uses TRBV24-1 and TRBJ2-1; no clear D gene. The clonotype originates from a young man in good health. Sequencing was done on a sample of naive T cells sorted from blood. CDR3 sequence reads: CATSGEKGSYNEQFF. DNA for the CDR3: TGTGCCACCAGTGGGGAAAAGGGCTCCTACAATGAGCAGTTCTTC.